This TCR beta chain stems from a study of blood T cell repertoires in COVID-19. In the study overall: There were acute and convalescent COVID-19 samples, and they came from the United States, Italy and Spain. From T cells, B-cell-depleted T cells, or PBMCs came the material, which was cDNA or gDNA.

The trim removed 3 bases at V and 6 bases at J, leaving 8 bases unmatched. The CDR3 spans 15 residues. The germline V gene encodes CDR1 SGHNT and CDR2 YYREEE (reference sequence). Produced via immunoSEQ multiplex PCR; TCRdb's table is partial and in-frame only. The data contain 400,000 to 450,000 clones, less than 95% of them singletons. Input material: PBMCs or T cells enriched from blood (not recorded which). The chain uses TRBV5-4 and TRBJ2-1; 8 nucleotides match TRBD2. This receptor was obtained from a man between 18 and 29 years old who had recovered from COVID-19. Here the CDR3 reads CASSSGGPGGNEQFF. For the CDR3, the DNA is TGTGCCAGCAGCTCGGGAGGGCCGGGCGGCAATGAGCAGTTCTTC. Together with reference TRBV5-4 and TRBJ2-1, the CDR3 gives the full variable domain: ETGVTQSPTHLIKTRGQQVTLRCSSQSGHNTVSWYQQALGQGPQFIFQYYREEENGRGNFPPRFSGLQFPNYSSELNVNALELDDSALYLCASSSGGPGGNEQFFGPGTRLTVL.